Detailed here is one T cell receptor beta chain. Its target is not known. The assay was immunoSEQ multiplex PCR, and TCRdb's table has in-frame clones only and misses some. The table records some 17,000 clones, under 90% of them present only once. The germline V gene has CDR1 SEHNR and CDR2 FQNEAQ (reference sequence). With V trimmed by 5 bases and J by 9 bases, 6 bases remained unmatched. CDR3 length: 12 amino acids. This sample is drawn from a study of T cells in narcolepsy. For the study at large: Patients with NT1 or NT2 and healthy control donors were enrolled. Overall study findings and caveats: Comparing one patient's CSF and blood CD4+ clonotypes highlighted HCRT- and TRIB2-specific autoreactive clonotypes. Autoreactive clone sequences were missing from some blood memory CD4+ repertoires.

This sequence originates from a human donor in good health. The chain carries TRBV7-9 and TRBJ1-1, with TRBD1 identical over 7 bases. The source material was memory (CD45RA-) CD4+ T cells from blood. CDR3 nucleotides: TGTGCCAGCAGCCCCCCGACAGGGAAAGCTTTCTTT. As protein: CASSPPTGKAFF.